A selection of T cell receptor beta chains follows, all from one sample in a study of beta chain features in type 1 diabetes. Method: immunoSEQ multiplex PCR; TCRdb's copy keeps in-frame clones and lacks some. The sample includes a few hundred thousand clones, about 15% of them seen just once. The source material was naive CD4+ T cells from blood. Source of these receptors: a man aged 18 to 30 with type 1 diabetes. Both conserved end residues are part of each CDR3. D genes are given only for firm matches. Some rows have no size entry. The others give once, few or many, or a class for an expanded clone.

d_call,v_call,clone_size,j_call,cdr3_nt,cdr3_aa
TRBD1,TRBV13,NA,TRBJ1-4,TGTGCCAGCAGTCAGACAGGGGGGAGTCGAAAACTGTTTTTT,CASSQTGGSRKLFF
NA,TRBV30,few,TRBJ1-2,TGTGCCTGGAGTTGGGGGGATGGCTACACCTTC,CAWSWGDGYTF
TRBD2,TRBV29-1,few,TRBJ2-1,TGCAGCGTTCCTTCCCCACTAGCGGGGGTTTACAATGAGCAGTTCTTC,CSVPSPLAGVYNEQFF
TRBD1,TRBV5-1,few,TRBJ2-3,TGCGCCAGCAGCTTGGAGGGGGCGCGCACAGATACGCAGTATTTT,CASSLEGARTDTQYF
TRBD1,TRBV28,few,TRBJ2-7,TGTGCCAGCAGTTCCGGGACAGGGGAGCAGTACTTC,CASSSGTGEQYF
TRBD2,TRBV18,few,TRBJ2-1,TGTGCCAGCTCCCCCGGGCGGGGGGGCTACAATGAGCAGTTCTTC,CASSPGRGGYNEQFF
NA,TRBV28,few,TRBJ2-1,TGTGCCAGCAGCCCGGGAATCGAACTCAACAATGAGCAGTTCTTC,CASSPGIELNNEQFF
TRBD2,TRBV7-2,few,TRBJ2-1,TGTGCCAGCAGCGCCCACGCGGGAGAGCGGAGTGAGCAGTTCTTC,CASSAHAGERSEQFF
TRBD2,TRBV9,NA,TRBJ2-1,TGTGCCAGCAGCGAATCTAGCGGGAGTTTTGAGCAGTTCTTC,CASSESSGSFEQFF
TRBD2,TRBV7-6,NA,TRBJ2-5,TGTGCCAGCAGCTTTACTCCATCTAGCGGGAAGGAGACCCAGTACTTC,CASSFTPSSGKETQYF
TRBD1,TRBV5-1,few,TRBJ1-2,TGCGCCAGCAGCTCCGACAGGGTTCGCACCTTC,CASSSDRVRTF
TRBD1,TRBV9,NA,TRBJ2-1,TGTGCCAGCAGCGTAGCTACGAGGACAGGGGGCATGTATGAGCAGTTCTTC,CASSVATRTGGMYEQFF
TRBD1,TRBV30,few,TRBJ2-2,TGTGCCTGGAGTGGACAGGGCCCCGGGGAGCTGTTTTTT,CAWSGQGPGELFF
NA,TRBV11-2,NA,TRBJ1-1,TGTGCCAGCAGTTTACAGGAGAACACTGAAGCTTTCTTT,CASSLQENTEAFF
NA,TRBV29-1,few,TRBJ2-2,TGCAGCGTTGTGATTTTGGGACTTAGGACCGCCCAGACCGGGGAGCTGTTTTTT,CSVVILGLRTAQTGELFF
TRBD1,TRBV2,NA,TRBJ2-5,TGTGCCAGCAGTGTCCTGGGACAGGGAGAGACCCAGTACTTC,CASSVLGQGETQYF
NA,TRBV13,few,TRBJ1-1,TGTGCCAGCAGCTTTAGGAGGATTGGTGAAGCTTTCTTT,CASSFRRIGEAFF